These T cell receptor beta chains were read from a single sample in a study of cytomegalovirus exposure and HLA in healthy donors. Method: immunoSEQ multiplex PCR; TCRdb's copy keeps in-frame clones and lacks some. There are some 190,000 clones in the sample; 75% to 90% occur only once, and around 0.3% lies in the top ten. Sequencing used PBMCs. These receptors all stem from a woman under 40 in good health and CMV-seronegative. The CDR3 runs from the conserved cysteine through the conserved F or W. Fields, in order: clone size, V gene, J gene, D gene, CDR3 DNA, CDR3 protein. A D gene is named only where the DNA matches it firmly. Only part of the rows carry a size: once, few, many, or a class if the clone is expanded.

>once|TRBV29-1|TRBJ2-5|.
TGCAGCGTTTACACCGGGACAACAGGCGGGCAAGAGACCCAGTACTTC
CSVYTGTTGGQETQYF
>.|TRBV2|TRBJ2-3|.
TGTGCCAGCAGTCCCCTATTTATCGGCACAGATACGCAGTATTTT
CASSPLFIGTDTQYF
>.|TRBV27|TRBJ1-4|.
TGTGCCAGCAGCCCTAAACCTCGAGGGTTTGAAAAACTGTTTTTT
CASSPKPRGFEKLFF
>.|TRBV2|TRBJ2-1|TRBD1
TGTGCCAGCAGTGAACAGGGGGCGCCCAATGAGCAGTTCTTC
CASSEQGAPNEQFF
>.|TRBV28|TRBJ1-5|.
TGTGCCAGCAGTCGCGCCGGGGATAGCAATCAGCCCCAGCATTTT
CASSRAGDSNQPQHF
>.|TRBV10-3|TRBJ1-5|TRBD1
TGTGCCATCAGTGACGTCAGGACAGGGGGCGTACAGAGGAATCAGCCCCAGCATTTT
CAISDVRTGGVQRNQPQHF
>.|TRBV5-1|TRBJ2-1|TRBD2
TGCGCCAGCAGCTGGGACTCTAGCGGGAGGACCTACAATGAGCAGTTCTTC
CASSWDSSGRTYNEQFF
>.|TRBV11-2|TRBJ2-1|.
TGTGCCAGCAGCTTAGACCCCAGCGGGCTCTACAATGAGCAGTTCTTC
CASSLDPSGLYNEQFF
>.|TRBV29-1|TRBJ2-1|TRBD1
TGCAGCGTTGTAGGTGGGGGCGGTAGACAGGGACGATACAATGAGCAGTTCTTC
CSVVGGGGRQGRYNEQFF
>.|TRBV7-3|TRBJ2-3|.
TGTGCCAGCAGCTTGGGCAGAGCCCTCACAGATACGCAGTATTTT
CASSLGRALTDTQYF
>.|TRBV7-6|TRBJ2-1|.
TGTGCCAGCAGCTTACAAGTGCGGGCGGACAGCGCCTACAATGAGCAGTTCTTC
CASSLQVRADSAYNEQFF
>.|TRBV27|TRBJ2-7|.
TGTGCCAGCAGTGCGACAGGCTTCTCCTACGAGCAGTACTTC
CASSATGFSYEQYF
>once|TRBV20-1|TRBJ2-5|TRBD2
TGCAGTGCCCGGGGGGGGGAGACCCAGTACTTC
CSARGGETQYF
>.|TRBV11-2|TRBJ2-3|.
TGTGCCAGCACCCAACTGGATACGCAGTATTTT
CASTQLDTQYF
>.|TRBV15|TRBJ2-3|TRBD1
TGTGCCACCAGCAGACGACGTCCAGGGGGCACGCAAGCGCAGGCAGATACGCAGTATTTT
CATSRRRPGGTQAQADTQYF
>.|TRBV28|TRBJ1-2|.
TGTGCCAGCAGCCCACCCTTGGAGGGAAATATCTATGGCTACACCTTC
CASSPPLEGNIYGYTF
>.|TRBV7-9|TRBJ2-1|TRBD2
TGTGCCAGCGGGTCAAGGGGCGGGGGTGAGCAGTTCTTC
CASGSRGGGEQFF
>.|TRBV19|TRBJ2-7|.
TGTGCCAGTACCCTAGGGTGGGGGCCGGACTACGAGCAGTACTTC
CASTLGWGPDYEQYF
>once|TRBV7-6|TRBJ2-5|TRBD2
TGTGCCAGCAGCTGGACTAGCGGGGCCCCTAATACCCAGTACTTC
CASSWTSGAPNTQYF
>.|TRBV2|TRBJ1-1|TRBD1
TGTGCCAGCAGTCAAACAGGGGGCACTGAAGCTTTCTTT
CASSQTGGTEAFF
>.|TRBV25-1|TRBJ2-2|TRBD1
TGTGCCAGCAGTAAACAGGGGCGGGGGGAGCTGTTTTTT
CASSKQGRGELFF
>.|TRBV12-1|TRBJ1-1|.
TGTGCCAGCAGTCCCCTGGGCCCCTCTGTGAACACTGAAGCTTTCTTT
CASSPLGPSVNTEAFF
>few|TRBV9|TRBJ2-5|TRBD2
TGTGCCAGCAGCGTCGGGTTAGCGGGAGTGGAGACCCAGTACTTC
CASSVGLAGVETQYF
>.|TRBV29-1|TRBJ2-5|.
TGCAGCGTTATCAGGGAAGAGACCCAGTACTTC
CSVIREETQYF
>.|TRBV19|TRBJ1-5|.
TGTGCCAGTAGTATAGAGGGCCGTAACCAGCATTTT
CASSIEGRNQHF
>.|TRBV5-4|TRBJ1-2|.
TGTGCCAGCAGCTTGGCGGCAGGGGTGCCCTCTGGCTACACCTTC
CASSLAAGVPSGYTF
>.|TRBV5-4|TRBJ1-4|TRBD1
TGTGCCAGCAGCTGGGGCCCAGGACAGGGGAGGCGGGAAAAACTGTTTTTT
CASSWGPGQGRREKLFF
>.|TRBV28|TRBJ1-5|.
TGTGCCAGCAGTTCTCAGAATCAGCCCCAGCATTTT
CASSSQNQPQHF
>.|TRBV29-1|TRBJ1-1|.
TGCAGCGTTGATTACAGGGACGGTACTGAAGCTTTCTTT
CSVDYRDGTEAFF
>.|TRBV6-6|TRBJ1-1|.
TGTGCCAGCAGTGGTGTCAGGGAAACTGAAGCTTTCTTT
CASSGVRETEAFF
>few|TRBV9|TRBJ1-1|.
TGTGCCAGCAGCGTAGGGGCCGAGAACACTGAAGCTTTCTTT
CASSVGAENTEAFF
>.|TRBV6-6|TRBJ1-5|.
TGTGCCAGCAGTTACTCCTCAGGGTACAGCAATCAGCCCCAGCATTTT
CASSYSSGYSNQPQHF
>.|TRBV28|TRBJ1-1|TRBD1
TGTGCCAGCAGTGGGACAGGGCTATCGGGTACTGAAGCTTTCTTT
CASSGTGLSGTEAFF
>.|TRBV2|TRBJ2-7|TRBD2
TGTGCCAGCAGGGGGGGGTCCGGCAACTCCTACGAGCAGTACTTC
CASRGGSGNSYEQYF
>.|TRBV7-3|TRBJ1-2|.
TGTGCCAGCAGCCCCTCCGGGCAAGGGGGTCCCTCCACCTTC
CASSPSGQGGPSTF
>once|TRBV12-1|TRBJ1-5|.
TGTGCCAGCAGCTTGATTGACAGGGGGACTTCAAGCAATCAGCCCCAGCATTTT
CASSLIDRGTSSNQPQHF
>.|TRBV5-1|TRBJ1-1|.
TGCGCCAGCAGCACAGGCCAAATGGGCCTGAACACTGAAGCTTTCTTT
CASSTGQMGLNTEAFF
>.|TRBV5-1|TRBJ2-1|.
TGCGCCAGCGCGGAGGGGGGGGAGTCCTACAATGAGCAGTTCTTC
CASAEGGESYNEQFF
>.|TRBV9|TRBJ2-1|TRBD2
TGTGCCAGCAGCGTGGGGGTGACTAGCGGGTACAATGAGCAGTTCTTC
CASSVGVTSGYNEQFF
>.|TRBV7-9|TRBJ1-2|TRBD1
TGTGCCAGCAGCCCGACAGGGATCGGTGGCTACACCTTC
CASSPTGIGGYTF
>.|TRBV18|TRBJ2-1|TRBD1
TGTGCCAGCTCACAATACAGGGGTATTATCGACAATGAGCAGTTCTTC
CASSQYRGIIDNEQFF
>.|TRBV28|TRBJ1-2|TRBD1
TGTGCCAGCAGTGGACACAGGGGTAATGCCCCGGGGGGCTACACCTTC
CASSGHRGNAPGGYTF
>.|TRBV29-1|TRBJ1-1|.
TGCAGCGTTGAAATCTCAGGGGCTTACACTGAAGCTTTCTTT
CSVEISGAYTEAFF
>.|TRBV7-9|TRBJ2-7|TRBD2
TGTGCCAGCAGCTCCGCCGAGAATAGCGGGAGAACGGGGGAGCAGTACTTC
CASSSAENSGRTGEQYF
>.|TRBV28|TRBJ1-2|.
TGTGCCAGCAGTTCGTCGGGGGGAACGGACTATGGCTACACCTTC
CASSSSGGTDYGYTF
>once|TRBV21-1|TRBJ2-1|.
TGTGCCAGCAGCAAAGTGAGGGCGGCCGCCCACAATGAGCAGTTCTTC
CASSKVRAAAHNEQFF
>few|TRBV2|TRBJ2-7|.
TGTGCCAGCAGCGCTACAGGGATCCACGAGCAGTACTTC
CASSATGIHEQYF
>.|TRBV4-1|TRBJ2-7|TRBD2
TGCGCCAGCAGCCAGCCAACTAGCGGGGGGCACGAGCAGTACTTC
CASSQPTSGGHEQYF
>.|TRBV30|TRBJ2-7|.
TGTGCCTGGAGTGTAGGCGGGTCCTACGAGCAGTACTTC
CAWSVGGSYEQYF
>.|TRBV9|TRBJ2-7|.
TGTGCCAGCAGCCTCGAACCCGGTACCCACTACGAGCAGTACTTC
CASSLEPGTHYEQYF
>.|TRBV11-2|TRBJ2-5|TRBD2
TGTGCCAGCAGCAAAGGATGGGCGGGGGTGGAAGAGACCCAGTACTTC
CASSKGWAGVEETQYF
>.|TRBV19|TRBJ2-3|.
TGTGCCAGTTCAGCAGGAGATACGCAGTATTTT
CASSAGDTQYF
>.|TRBV2|TRBJ2-7|TRBD1
TGTGCCAGCAGTGAACAAGGGGGCGCCTACGAGCAGTACTTC
CASSEQGGAYEQYF
>.|TRBV13|TRBJ2-7|.
TGTGCCAGCAGCCTGGAGGGACAGAATTTCTACGAGCAGTACTTC
CASSLEGQNFYEQYF
>.|TRBV7-8|TRBJ2-1|.
TGTGCCAGCAGCTTATACGGGGGGCCGTCCGTCGATGAGCAGTTCTTC
CASSLYGGPSVDEQFF
>.|TRBV7-6|TRBJ2-7|TRBD2
TGTGCCAGCAGCTTAGGCGGGGGTTTGAAAGGCGAGCAGTACTTC
CASSLGGGLKGEQYF
>.|TRBV5-1|TRBJ2-3|.
TGCGCCAGCAGCAGATTAGCCGGAGATTCGGGGACAGATACGCAGTATTTT
CASSRLAGDSGTDTQYF
>.|TRBV5-8|TRBJ2-7|TRBD1
TGTGCCAGCACCCTGGGACAGGCATTCTACGAGCAGTACTTC
CASTLGQAFYEQYF
>.|TRBV18|TRBJ1-1|TRBD1
TGTGCCAGCTCATCGACCCCTGGGACAGCCATAAAAGAAGCTTTCTTT
CASSSTPGTAIKEAFF
>.|TRBV29-1|TRBJ1-1|TRBD1
TGCAGCGTTGAAGCGCAGGGGGGCACTGAAGCTTTCTTT
CSVEAQGGTEAFF